What follows describes a single TCR beta chain. This specimen comes from a study of blood T cell repertoires in COVID-19. Assay used: immunoSEQ multiplex PCR; TCRdb lists only in-frame clones, some missing. The sample yields approximately 120,000 clones, approximately 80% seen once. The CDR3 runs 12 residues. The germline V and J ends were trimmed by 7 bases and 9 bases, with 17 bases remaining between them. In germline, CDR1 is SGHNT, CDR2 YYREEE (reference sequence). Sequenced sample: peripheral blood. This chain joins TRBV5-4 and TRBJ2-7; D may be TRBD1 (5 bases). The receptor was derived from a human donor in a cohort sampled during active COVID-19. The CDR3 sequence: CASGPTAQGQYF. The CDR3 bases are TGTGCCAGCGGACCGACTGCCCAGGGGCAGTACTTC.